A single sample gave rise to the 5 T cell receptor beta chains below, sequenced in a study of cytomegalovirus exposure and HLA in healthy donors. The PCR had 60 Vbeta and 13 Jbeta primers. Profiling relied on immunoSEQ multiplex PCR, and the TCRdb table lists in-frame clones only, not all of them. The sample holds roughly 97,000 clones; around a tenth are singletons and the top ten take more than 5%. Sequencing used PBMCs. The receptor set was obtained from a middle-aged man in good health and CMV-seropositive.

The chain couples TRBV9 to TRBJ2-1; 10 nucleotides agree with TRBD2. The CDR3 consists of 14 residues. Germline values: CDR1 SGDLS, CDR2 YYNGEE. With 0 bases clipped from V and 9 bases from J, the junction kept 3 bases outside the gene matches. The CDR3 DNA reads TGTGCCAGCAGCGTAGTAGCGGGAGGTAGTGAGCAGTTCTTC. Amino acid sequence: CASSVVAGGSEQFF.

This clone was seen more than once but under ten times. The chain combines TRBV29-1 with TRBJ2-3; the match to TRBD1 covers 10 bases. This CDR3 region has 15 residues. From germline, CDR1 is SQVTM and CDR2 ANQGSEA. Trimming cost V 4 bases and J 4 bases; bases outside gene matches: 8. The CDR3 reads CSVVSGQGYPDTQYF. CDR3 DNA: TGCAGCGTTGTATCGGGACAGGGGTATCCAGATACGCAGTATTTT.

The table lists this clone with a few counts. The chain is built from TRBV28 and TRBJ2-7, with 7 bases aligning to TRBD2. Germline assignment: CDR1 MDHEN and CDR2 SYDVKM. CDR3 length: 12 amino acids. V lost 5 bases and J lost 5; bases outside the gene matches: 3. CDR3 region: CASSPSGHEQYF. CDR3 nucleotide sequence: TGTGCCAGCAGTCCTAGCGGCCACGAGCAGTACTTC.

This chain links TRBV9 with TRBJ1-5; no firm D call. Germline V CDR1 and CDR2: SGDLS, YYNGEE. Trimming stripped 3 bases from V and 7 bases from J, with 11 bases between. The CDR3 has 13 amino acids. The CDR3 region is CASSAYSGQPQHF. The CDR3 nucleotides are TGTGCCAGCAGCGCCTACAGCGGGCAGCCCCAGCATTTT.

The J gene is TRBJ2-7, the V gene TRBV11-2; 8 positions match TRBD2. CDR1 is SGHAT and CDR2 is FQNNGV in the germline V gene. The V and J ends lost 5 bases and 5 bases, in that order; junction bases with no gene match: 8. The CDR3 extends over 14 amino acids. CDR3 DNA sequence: TGTGCCAGCAGCCCCGGGGGAGCGGGAGACGAGCAGTACTTC. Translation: CASSPGGAGDEQYF. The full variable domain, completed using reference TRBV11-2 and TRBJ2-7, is EAGVAQSPRYKIIEKRQSVAFWCNPISGHATLYWYQQILGQGPKLLIQFQNNGVVDDSQLPKDRFSAERLKGVDSTLKIQPAKLEDSAVYLCASSPGGAGDEQYFGPGTRLTVT.